The 20 T cell receptor beta chains in this list originate from one sample, sequenced in a study of cytomegalovirus exposure and HLA in healthy donors. With 60 Vbeta and 13 Jbeta primers, the PCR was carried out. Here immunoSEQ multiplex PCR was the method, and the copy in TCRdb shows in-frame clones only, minus some. The sample holds 95,000 to 110,000 clones; 74% are singletons and the top ten take 12% to 15%. Sample: PBMCs. The origin of the receptors is a woman in her 40s in good health and CMV-seropositive.

The CDR3 DNA reads TGTGCCAGCAGCTTACAGGGGGTAGGAGAGACCCAGTACTTC. It encodes CASSLQGVGETQYF. V gene TRBV7-2 combines with J gene TRBJ2-5; 7 bases are shared with TRBD1. CDR1 is SGHTA and CDR2 is FQGNSA in the germline V gene. The CDR3 runs 14 residues. With V trimmed by 2 bases and J by 4 bases, 4 bases remained unmatched.

This clone has only one observation. V gene TRBV5-6 combines with J gene TRBJ2-5; the D gene is possibly TRBD2 (6 bases). CDR1 and CDR2 from the germline V gene are SGHDT and YYEEEE. V lost 3 bases and J 9 bases, leaving 21 bases between the germline ends. The CDR3 runs to 15 residues. CDR3 sequence: CASSSPGTGRWAQYF. CDR3 bases: TGTGCCAGCAGCTCTCCAGGGACTGGACGGTGGGCCCAGTACTTC.

The chain uses TRBV29-1 and TRBJ1-1; the match to TRBD1 covers 9 bases. Germline CDR1 reads SQVTM; CDR2 reads ANQGSEA. The junction had 4 bases not matched to a gene; V was cut back by 6 bases and J by 8 bases. This CDR3 spans 11 amino acids. The CDR3 DNA reads as TGCAGCGTACTGGGGACAGGGGAAGCTTTCTTT. Protein: CSVLGTGEAFF.

For this clone: This specimen includes other DNA sequences encoding the same CDR3. The chain uses TRBV5-1 and TRBJ1-4; D is uncertain. CDR3 length: 15 amino acids. CDR1 is SGHRS, CDR2 YFSETQ, per germline. V lost 0 bases and J 0 bases, leaving 6 bases between the germline ends. CDR3 in DNA: TGCGCCAGCAGCTTGGGAGGTACAACTAATGAAAAACTGTTTTTT. Translating gives CASSLGGTTNEKLFF.

CDR3 nucleotides: TGTGCCAGCAGGGACGGGACAGCCAACTATGGCTACACCTTC. Amino acid sequence: CASRDGTANYGYTF. V and J are TRBV28 and TRBJ1-2; 7 bases align to TRBD1. Germline values: CDR1 MDHEN, CDR2 SYDVKM. This CDR3 region has 14 residues. After removal of 6 bases from V and 2 bases from J, the junction contained 6 bases not matched to a gene.

The chain is built from TRBV4-1 and TRBJ1-1; D not resolved. Trimming removed 3 bases at V and 5 bases at J, with 13 bases between. The germline V gene encodes CDR1 MGHRA and CDR2 YSYEKL. This CDR3 is built from 14 residues. CDR3 bases: TGCGCCAGCAGCCAGAACACGGGCGGGACTGAAGCTTTCTTT. Protein product: CASSQNTGGTEAFF.

On this clone itself: This sample also contains other DNA sequences that code for the same CDR3. The V and J genes are TRBV6-5 and TRBJ1-1, with D perhaps TRBD1 (6 bases). V was pared by 6 bases and J by 6 bases, with 14 bases between. The CDR3 is made up of 13 amino acids. The V gene's germline CDR1 is MNHEY and CDR2 SVGAGI. CDR3 in DNA: TGTGCCAGCAGACCACAGGGAGGGGCTGAAGCTTTCTTT. Amino acid sequence: CASRPQGGAEAFF.

The genes are TRBV6-1 and TRBJ2-7, with a tentative D call TRBD1 (6 bases). The CDR3 runs 15 residues. Germline V gives CDR1 MNHNS, CDR2 SASEGT. Trimming removed 1 base at V and 2 bases at J, with 12 bases between. CDR3 residues: CASSEVTGPPYEQYF. The CDR3 DNA reads as TGTGCCAGCAGTGAAGTCACAGGGCCCCCCTACGAGCAGTACTTC.

V gene TRBV5-1 combines with J gene TRBJ2-3; possibly TRBD2 for D (6 bases). Germline CDR1 SGHRS, CDR2 YFSETQ. Between the trimmed V and J ends, which lost 0 bases and 8 bases, there was a span of 10 bases. The CDR3 is 13 residues long. CDR3 region: CASSLGRGGTQYF. In DNA form, the CDR3 reads TGCGCCAGCAGCTTGGGTCGGGGAGGTACGCAGTATTTT. Complete variable domain (other parts from reference TRBV5-1 and TRBJ2-3): KAGVTQTPRYLIKTRGQQVTLSCSPISGHRSVSWYQQTPGQGLQFLFEYFSETQRNKGNFPGRFSGRQFSNSRSEMNVSTLELGDSALYLCASSLGRGGTQYFGPGTRLTVL.

The J gene is TRBJ2-1, the V gene TRBV5-1, with a weak D call TRBD1 (5 bases). From germline, CDR1 is SGHRS and CDR2 YFSETQ. The CDR3 is 12 residues long. V was cut by 3 bases and J by 8 bases, with 9 bases left in between. CDR3 nucleotides: TGCGCCAGCAGCTGGGGCAGCTATGAGCAGTTCTTC. Protein: CASSWGSYEQFF.

The gene calls are TRBV29-1 and TRBJ1-2; 8 nucleotides match TRBD1. CDR1 is SQVTM, CDR2 ANQGSEA, per germline. The V and J ends lost 7 bases and 4 bases, in that order; junction bases with no gene match: 5. This CDR3 is 12 amino acids long. CDR3 DNA sequence: TGCAGCGGATTGACAGGGGTCTATGGCTACACCTTC. Translation: CSGLTGVYGYTF.

The V gene is TRBV2, the J gene TRBJ2-7, with 7 bases aligning to TRBD1. This CDR3 is 14 amino acids long. The germline gives CDR1 SNHLY, CDR2 FYNNEI. V lost 6 bases, J lost 3 bases, and 8 bases stayed unmatched. DNA of the CDR3: TGTGCCAGCAGGCGACAGGGACAAGGCTACGAGCAGTACTTC. It yields the protein CASRRQGQGYEQYF.

This chain joins TRBV29-1 and TRBJ2-5, with 11 nucleotides matching TRBD2. The CDR3 loop spans 18 amino acids. Germline assignment: CDR1 SQVTM and CDR2 ANQGSEA. After removal of 6 bases from V and 1 base from J, the junction contained 16 bases not matched to a gene. The CDR3, as DNA: TGCAGCGTAGCTGAGGGACTAGCGGTAGCCGGGCCCCAAGAGACCCAGTACTTC. Amino acids: CSVAEGLAVAGPQETQYF.

The rearrangement joins TRBV30 to TRBJ1-5, with D perhaps matching TRBD1 (6 bases). This CDR3 region has 13 residues. CDR1 and CDR2 (germline): GTSNPN, SVGIG (reference sequence). With 1 base removed from V and 9 bases from J, the gap between germline ends came to 13 bases. The chain's CDR3 is CAWSAGGDRPQHF. CDR3 coding DNA: TGTGCCTGGAGTGCGGGGGGCGATAGGCCCCAGCATTTT.

The chain links TRBV11-2 to TRBJ2-1, with D possibly being TRBD1 (5 bases). The CDR3 covers 15 residues. CDR1 is SGHAT and CDR2 is FQNNGV in the germline V gene. The V and J ends lost 2 bases and 4 bases respectively, with 12 bases between them. CDR3 DNA: TGTGCCAGCAGCTTACAGGGTGGCCTTTACAATGAGCAGTTCTTC. Translating it yields CASSLQGGLYNEQFF.

In DNA form, the CDR3 reads TGTGCCTGGAAACCGGGACAGGGTCACTATGGCTACACCTTC. This sequence encodes CAWKPGQGHYGYTF. The genes are TRBV30 and TRBJ1-2; 9 bases are shared with TRBD1. Germline CDR1 reads GTSNPN; CDR2 reads SVGIG (reference sequence). This CDR3 region has 14 residues. The ends lost 4 bases at V and 3 bases at J; junction bases unmatched: 6.

The chain recombines TRBV7-3 with TRBJ2-1; the match to TRBD2 covers 11 bases. The CDR3 is 15 residues long. Unmatched junction bases numbered 12, after V lost 4 bases and J lost 13 bases. Germline V gene data show CDR1 as SGHTA and CDR2 as FQGTGA. The CDR3 sequence: CASSSGVAGGRLQFF. Written as DNA, the CDR3 is TGTGCCAGCAGCTCGGGAGTAGCGGGGGGGCGGCTACAGTTCTTC.

This chain joins TRBV6-5 and TRBJ1-5; D is unclear. Per the germline V gene, CDR1 is MNHEY and CDR2 is SVGAGI. Deletions cut 0 bases from V and 5 bases from J, with 8 bases between. The CDR3 is made up of 14 amino acids. Here the CDR3 reads CASSYSGRDQPQHF. Here the CDR3 DNA reads TGTGCCAGCAGTTACTCAGGGAGGGATCAGCCCCAGCATTTT.

This clone showed up just a few times. The CDR3 sequence is CASSPGLAGAGGGETQYF. CDR3 in DNA: TGTGCCAGTAGCCCGGGACTAGCGGGGGCCGGGGGAGGAGAGACCCAGTACTTC. This rearrangement joins TRBV19 to TRBJ2-5; 14 nucleotides align to TRBD2. Trimming removed 6 bases from V and 4 bases from J; junction bases left unmatched: 13. The germline V gene has CDR1 LNHDA and CDR2 SQIVND (reference sequence). The CDR3 extends over 18 amino acids.

The DNA for the CDR3 is TGTGCCAGCAGTGGGACAGGGATTGGGTTTTCCACTGAAGCTTTCTTT. Its protein is CASSGTGIGFSTEAFF. This rearrangement joins TRBV25-1 to TRBJ1-1; 8 bases align to TRBD1. With V trimmed by 4 bases and J by 4 bases, 11 bases remained unmatched. The CDR3 runs 16 residues. From germline, CDR1 is MGHDK and CDR2 SYGVNS.